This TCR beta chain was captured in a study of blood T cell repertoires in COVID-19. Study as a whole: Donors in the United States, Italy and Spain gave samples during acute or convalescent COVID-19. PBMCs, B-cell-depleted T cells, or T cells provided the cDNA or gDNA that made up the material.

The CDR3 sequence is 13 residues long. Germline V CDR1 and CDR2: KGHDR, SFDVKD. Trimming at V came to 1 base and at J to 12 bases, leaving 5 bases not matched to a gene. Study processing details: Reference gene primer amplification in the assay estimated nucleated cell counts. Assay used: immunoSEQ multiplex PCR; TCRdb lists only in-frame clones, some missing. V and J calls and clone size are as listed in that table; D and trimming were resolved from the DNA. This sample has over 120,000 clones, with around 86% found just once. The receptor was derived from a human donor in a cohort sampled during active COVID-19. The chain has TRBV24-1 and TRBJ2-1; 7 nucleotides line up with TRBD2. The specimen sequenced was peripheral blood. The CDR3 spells CATSDLRGRGQFF. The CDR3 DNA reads TGTGCCACCAGTGATTTAAGAGGGAGGGGGCAGTTCTTC.